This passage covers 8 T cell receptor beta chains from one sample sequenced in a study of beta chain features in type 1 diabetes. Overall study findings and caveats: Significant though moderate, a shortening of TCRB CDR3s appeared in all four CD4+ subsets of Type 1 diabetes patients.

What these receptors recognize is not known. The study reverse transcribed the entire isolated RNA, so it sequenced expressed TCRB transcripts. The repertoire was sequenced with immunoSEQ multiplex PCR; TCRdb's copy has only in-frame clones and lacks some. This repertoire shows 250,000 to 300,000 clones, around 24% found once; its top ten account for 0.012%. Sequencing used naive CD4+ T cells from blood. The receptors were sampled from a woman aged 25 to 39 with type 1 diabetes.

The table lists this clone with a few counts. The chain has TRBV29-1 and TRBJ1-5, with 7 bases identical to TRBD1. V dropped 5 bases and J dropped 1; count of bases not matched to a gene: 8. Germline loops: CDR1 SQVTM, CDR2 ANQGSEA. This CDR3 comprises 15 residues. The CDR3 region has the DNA TGCAGCGTTTTGACAGGGTTGAGCAGCAATCAGCCCCAGCATTTT. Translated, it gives CSVLTGLSSNQPQHF. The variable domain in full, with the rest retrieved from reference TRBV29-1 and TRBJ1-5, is SAVISQKPSRDICQRGTSLTIQCQVDSQVTMMFWYRQQPGQSLTLIATANQGSEATYESGFVIDKFPISRPNLTFSTLTVSNMSPEDSSIYLCSVLTGLSSNQPQHFGDGTRLSIL.

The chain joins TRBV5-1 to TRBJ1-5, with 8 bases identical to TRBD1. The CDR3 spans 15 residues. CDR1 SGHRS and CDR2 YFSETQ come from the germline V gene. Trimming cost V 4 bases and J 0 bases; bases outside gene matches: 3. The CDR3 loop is CASSPTGDSNQPQHF. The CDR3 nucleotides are TGCGCCAGCAGCCCGACAGGGGATAGCAATCAGCCCCAGCATTTT.

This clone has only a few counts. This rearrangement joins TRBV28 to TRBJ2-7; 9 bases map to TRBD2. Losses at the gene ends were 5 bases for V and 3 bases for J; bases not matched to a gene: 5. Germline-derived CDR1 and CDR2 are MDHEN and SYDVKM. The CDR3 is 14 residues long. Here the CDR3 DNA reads TGTGCCAGCAGTGCGGGACTAGCCTTCTACGAGCAGTACTTC. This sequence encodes CASSAGLAFYEQYF.

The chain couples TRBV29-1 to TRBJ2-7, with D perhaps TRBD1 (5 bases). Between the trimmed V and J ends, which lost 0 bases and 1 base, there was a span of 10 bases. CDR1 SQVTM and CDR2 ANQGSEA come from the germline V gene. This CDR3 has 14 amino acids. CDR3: CSVEESRDSYEQYF. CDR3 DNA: TGCAGCGTTGAAGAATCCAGGGATTCCTACGAGCAGTACTTC.

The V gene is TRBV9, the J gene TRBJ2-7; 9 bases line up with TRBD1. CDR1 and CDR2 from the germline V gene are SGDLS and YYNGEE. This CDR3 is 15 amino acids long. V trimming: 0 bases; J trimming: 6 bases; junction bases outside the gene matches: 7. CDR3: CASSVAGTGFSEQYF. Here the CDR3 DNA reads TGTGCCAGCAGCGTAGCCGGGACAGGGTTTTCCGAGCAGTACTTC.

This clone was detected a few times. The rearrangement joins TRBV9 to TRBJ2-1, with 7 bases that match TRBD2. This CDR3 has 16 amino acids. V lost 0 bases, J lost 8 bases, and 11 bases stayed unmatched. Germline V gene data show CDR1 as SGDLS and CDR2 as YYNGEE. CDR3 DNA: TGTGCCAGCAGCGTAGGTCCGGGACTAATGGGTCATGAGCAGTTCTTC. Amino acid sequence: CASSVGPGLMGHEQFF.

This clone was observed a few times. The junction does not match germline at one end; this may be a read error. The CDR3, as DNA: TGTGCCAGCAGTTACGCTCGACAGGGATCCCTGGACTTC. Translating it yields CASSYARQGSLDF. The gene calls are TRBV6-5 and TRBJ2-5; 7 positions match TRBD1. Germline V gene sequence: CDR1 MNHEY, CDR2 SVGAGI. The CDR3 totals 13 residues.

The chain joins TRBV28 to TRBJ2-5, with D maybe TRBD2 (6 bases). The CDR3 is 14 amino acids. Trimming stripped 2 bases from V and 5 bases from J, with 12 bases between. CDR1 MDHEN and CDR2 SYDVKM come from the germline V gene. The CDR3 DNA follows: TGTGCCAGCAGTTTAGGGGGAGGCCCCGAGACCCAGTACTTC. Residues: CASSLGGGPETQYF.